The T cell receptor beta chain under discussion was sequenced for a study of T cell responses to AZD1222 COVID-19 vaccine. V lost 1 base and J lost 6, with 12 bases in between. Germline V gene lookup returns CDR1 SEHNR and CDR2 FQNEAQ (reference sequence). This CDR3 is 14 amino acids long. This clone was seen just once. Profiled with immunoSEQ multiplex PCR; TCRdb holds only in-frame clones, not every one. The profile shows fewer than 120,000 clones, roughly 90% of them singletons. The chain joins TRBV7-9 to TRBJ1-1; D gene unclear. Sample: peripheral blood, taken 28 days after the second AZD1222 dose. This clonotype originated in an adult who received the AZD1222 COVID-19 vaccine. The CDR3 protein is CASSLVREGAEAFF. The CDR3 nucleotides read TGTGCCAGCAGCTTAGTTCGGGAAGGCGCTGAAGCTTTCTTT.